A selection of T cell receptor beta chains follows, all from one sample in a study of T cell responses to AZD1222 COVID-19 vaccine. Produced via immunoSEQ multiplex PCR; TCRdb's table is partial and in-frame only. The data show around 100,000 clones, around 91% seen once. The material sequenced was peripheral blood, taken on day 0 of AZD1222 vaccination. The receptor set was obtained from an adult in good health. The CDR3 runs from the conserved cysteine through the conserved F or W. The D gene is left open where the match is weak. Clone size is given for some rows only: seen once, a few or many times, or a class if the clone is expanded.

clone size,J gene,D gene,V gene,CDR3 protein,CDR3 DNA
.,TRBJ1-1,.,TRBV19,CASLQGPATEAFF,TGTGCCAGCCTACAGGGCCCGGCCACTGAAGCTTTCTTT
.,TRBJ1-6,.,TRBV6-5,CASSRVYNSPLHF,TGTGCCAGCAGCAGAGTCTATAATTCACCCCTCCACTTT
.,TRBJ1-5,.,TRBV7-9,CASSLGGGRGNQPQHF,TGTGCCAGCAGCTTAGGAGGTGGGCGGGGCAATCAGCCCCAGCATTTT
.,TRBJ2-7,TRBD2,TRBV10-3,CAIREPTGGAYEQYF,TGTGCCATCAGGGAACCAACGGGGGGGGCCTACGAGCAGTACTTC
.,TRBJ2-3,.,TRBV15,CATSTRDGLVADTQYF,TGTGCCACCAGCACTAGGGACGGATTGGTCGCAGATACGCAGTATTTT
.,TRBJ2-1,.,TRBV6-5,CASTKGGTNEQFF,TGTGCCAGCACGAAAGGGGGAACGAATGAGCAGTTCTTC
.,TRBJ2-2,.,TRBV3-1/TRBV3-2,CASSQITGELFF,TGTGCCAGCAGCCAAATTACCGGGGAGCTGTTTTTT
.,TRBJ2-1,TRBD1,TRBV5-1,CASSQQGPPYNEQFF,TGCGCCAGCAGCCAACAGGGGCCCCCCTACAATGAGCAGTTCTTC
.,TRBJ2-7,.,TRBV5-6,CASSSDRDTYYEQYF,TGTGCCAGCAGCTCGGACCGGGACACCTACTACGAGCAGTACTTC
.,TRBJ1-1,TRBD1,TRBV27,CASKRDRSYTEAFF,TGTGCCAGCAAACGGGACAGGTCCTACACTGAAGCTTTCTTT
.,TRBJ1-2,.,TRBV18,CASSQRAIYGYTF,TGTGCCAGCTCACAACGAGCAATCTATGGCTACACCTTC
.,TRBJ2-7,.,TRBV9,CASSVGTDDYEQYF,TGTGCCAGCAGCGTAGGGACAGACGACTACGAGCAGTACTTC
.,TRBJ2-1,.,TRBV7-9,CASSLDWEQFF,TGTGCCAGCAGCTTGGACTGGGAGCAGTTCTTC
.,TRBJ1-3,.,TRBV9,CASSVVEESVGNTIYF,TGTGCCAGCAGCGTAGTGGAGGAGTCGGTTGGAAACACCATATATTTT
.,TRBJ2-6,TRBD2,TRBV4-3,CASSQEYRTSLTSGANVLTF,TGCGCCAGCAGCCAAGAATATAGGACTAGCCTTACCTCTGGGGCCAACGTCCTGACTTTC
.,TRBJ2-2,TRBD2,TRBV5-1,CASSPLAGMNTGELFF,TGCGCCAGCAGCCCACTAGCGGGGATGAACACCGGGGAGCTGTTTTTT
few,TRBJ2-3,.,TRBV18,CASSPREVTDTQYF,TGTGCCAGCTCACCGCGTGAAGTCACAGATACGCAGTATTTT
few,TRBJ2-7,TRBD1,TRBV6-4,CASSDSPIGQGAYEQYF,TGTGCCAGCAGTGACTCGCCAATTGGACAGGGGGCTTACGAGCAGTACTTC
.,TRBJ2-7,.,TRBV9,CASSVYGDRGGYEQYF,TGTGCCAGCAGCGTATATGGGGACCGGGGAGGATACGAGCAGTACTTC
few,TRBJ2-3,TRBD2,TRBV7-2,CASRLLAGNTDTQYF,TGTGCCAGCAGATTACTAGCGGGGAACACAGATACGCAGTATTTT
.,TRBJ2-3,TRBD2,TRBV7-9,CASVRAGASTDTQYF,TGTGCCAGCGTGAGAGCGGGGGCTAGCACAGATACGCAGTATTTT
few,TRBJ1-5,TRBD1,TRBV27,CASSSSGQGLFQPQHF,TGTGCCAGCAGTTCGTCGGGACAGGGGTTGTTTCAGCCCCAGCATTTT
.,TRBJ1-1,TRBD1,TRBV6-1,CASSERTGGPTEAFF,TGTGCCAGCAGTGAACGGACAGGGGGCCCCACTGAAGCTTTCTTT
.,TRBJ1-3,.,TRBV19,CASQRKGNTIYF,TGTGCCAGTCAACGGAAAGGAAACACCATATATTTT
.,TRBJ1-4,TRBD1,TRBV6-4,CASSETGSPTNEKLFF,TGTGCCAGTAGTGAGACAGGGAGTCCCACTAATGAAAAACTGTTTTTT
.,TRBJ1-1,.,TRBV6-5,CASSYSLDAEAFF,TGTGCCAGCAGTTACTCTTTGGACGCTGAAGCTTTCTTT
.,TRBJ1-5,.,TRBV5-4,CASSLGGLNQPQHF,TGTGCCAGCAGCTTGGGGGGTCTCAATCAGCCCCAGCATTTT
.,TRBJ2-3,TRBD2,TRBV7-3,CASSSSGGATDTQYF,TGTGCCAGCAGCTCTAGCGGGGGGGCGACAGATACGCAGTATTTT
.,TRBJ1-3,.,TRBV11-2,CASSLEGFGNTIYF,TGTGCCAGCAGCTTAGAAGGTTTCGGAAACACCATATATTTT
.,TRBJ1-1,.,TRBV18,CASSPDQWVNTEAFF,TGTGCCAGCTCACCGGATCAGTGGGTGAACACTGAAGCTTTCTTT
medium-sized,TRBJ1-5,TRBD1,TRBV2,CATRGTGNQPQHF,TGTGCCACCCGAGGGACAGGCAATCAGCCCCAGCATTTT
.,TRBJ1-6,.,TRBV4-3,CASSQDRGTVNSPLHF,TGCGCCAGCAGCCAAGATAGGGGGACCGTGAATTCACCCCTCCACTTT
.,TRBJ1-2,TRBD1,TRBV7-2,CASNPDRDQNYGYTF,TGTGCCAGCAACCCCGACAGGGACCAAAACTATGGCTACACCTTC
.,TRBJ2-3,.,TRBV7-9,CASSFTDTQYF,TGTGCCAGCAGCTTCACAGATACGCAGTATTTT
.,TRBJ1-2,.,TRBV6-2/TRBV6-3,CASSYQEDYYGYTF,TGTGCCAGCAGTTACCAGGAAGACTACTATGGCTACACCTTC
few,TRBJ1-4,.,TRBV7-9,CASSLVLYGDNEKLFF,TGTGCCAGCAGCTTAGTTCTTTACGGTGATAATGAAAAACTGTTTTTT
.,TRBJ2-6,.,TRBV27,CASMLTGISGANVLTF,TGTGCCAGCATGCTAACAGGGATCTCTGGGGCCAACGTCCTGACTTTC
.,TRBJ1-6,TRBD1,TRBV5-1,CASSVRTGSDSPLHF,TGCGCCAGCAGTGTTCGGACAGGGTCAGATTCACCCCTCCACTTT
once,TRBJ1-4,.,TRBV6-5,CASTTGQGGEKLFF,TGTGCCAGCACCACCGGCCAGGGTGGGGAAAAACTGTTTTTT
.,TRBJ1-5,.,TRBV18,CASSPGRTQPQHF,TGTGCCAGCTCACCAGGCAGGACTCAGCCCCAGCATTTT
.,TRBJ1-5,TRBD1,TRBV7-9,CASSVDRGNQPQHF,TGTGCCAGCAGCGTCGACAGGGGCAATCAGCCCCAGCATTTT
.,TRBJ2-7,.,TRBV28,CASESRGDEQYF,TGTGCCAGCGAGTCCAGGGGGGACGAGCAGTACTTC
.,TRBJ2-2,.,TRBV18,CASSPRTGPNTGELFF,TGTGCCAGCTCACCCAGGACGGGACCGAACACCGGGGAGCTGTTTTTT
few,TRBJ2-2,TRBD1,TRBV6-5,CASSYSQGAAGELFF,TGTGCCAGCAGTTACTCGCAGGGGGCTGCCGGGGAGCTGTTTTTT
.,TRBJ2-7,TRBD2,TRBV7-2,CASSLAGRHGYF,TGTGCCAGCAGCTTAGCCGGGAGGCATGGATACTTC
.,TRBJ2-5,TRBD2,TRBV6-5,CASSYGEGGGPRTQYF,TGTGCCAGCAGTTACGGGGAGGGCGGGGGGCCCAGGACCCAGTACTTC
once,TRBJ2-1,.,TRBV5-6,CASSRGPNNEQFF,TGTGCCAGCAGCCGGGGGCCCAACAATGAGCAGTTCTTC
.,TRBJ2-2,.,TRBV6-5,CASSRPRVGTGELFF,TGTGCCAGCAGTCGCCCCAGGGTTGGCACCGGGGAGCTGTTTTTT
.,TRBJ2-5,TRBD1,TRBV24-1,CATSDPGQVGETQYF,TGTGCCACCAGTGATCCTGGACAGGTGGGAGAGACCCAGTACTTC
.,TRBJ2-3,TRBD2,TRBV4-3,CASSQEPAGGPRDTQYF,TGCGCCAGCAGCCAAGAGCCAGCGGGGGGCCCCCGGGATACGCAGTATTTT
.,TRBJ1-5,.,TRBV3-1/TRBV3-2,CASSQGPRTAPYNYSNQPQHF,TGTGCCAGCAGCCAAGGGCCGAGAACAGCGCCTTATAATTATAGCAATCAGCCCCAGCATTTT
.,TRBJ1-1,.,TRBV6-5,CASSYYPGTEAFF,TGTGCCAGCAGTTATTATCCGGGGACTGAAGCTTTCTTT
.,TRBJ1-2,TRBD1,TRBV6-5,CASSSLAGTGRGGYTF,TGTGCCAGCAGTTCCCTGGCCGGGACAGGGAGGGGTGGCTACACCTTC
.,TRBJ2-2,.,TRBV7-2,CASSLAGGPRNTGELFF,TGTGCCAGCAGCTTAGCGGGGGGACCCAGGAACACCGGGGAGCTGTTTTTT
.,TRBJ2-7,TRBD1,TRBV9,CASSLGTGDEQYF,TGTGCCAGCAGCCTAGGGACAGGCGACGAGCAGTACTTC
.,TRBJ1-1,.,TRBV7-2,CASSLEGQRVSAEAFF,TGTGCCAGCAGCTTAGAGGGGCAAAGGGTATCCGCTGAAGCTTTCTTT
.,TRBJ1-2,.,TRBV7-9,CASSLEELANYGYTF,TGTGCCAGCAGCTTAGAAGAGTTAGCTAACTATGGCTACACCTTC
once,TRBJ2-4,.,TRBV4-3,CASSQGSEEVGIQYF,TGCGCCAGCAGCCAAGGGTCTGAGGAGGTAGGCATTCAGTACTTC
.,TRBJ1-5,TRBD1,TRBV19,CASSTTGTGVLPPQHF,TGTGCCAGTAGTACCACCGGGACAGGGGTTCTTCCGCCCCAGCATTTT